Sequencing of this TCR beta chain was carried out in a study of cytomegalovirus exposure and HLA in healthy donors. Findings and limits, study-wide: It was shown in a later analysis that HLA-associated TCR beta chains were more clonally expanded than other, equally common chains. The study put under 200 TCR beta chains on its list as cytomegalovirus-associated.

PCR employed 60 Vbeta and 13 Jbeta primers. Assay: immunoSEQ multiplex PCR; the TCRdb copy retains only in-frame clones and omits some. Of 150,000 to 200,000 clones listed, about four fifths are singletons. Every donor was a healthy person donating bone marrow. About this clone: Its antigen remains unknown.

The V gene lost 3 bases and the J gene lost 5 bases, with 17 bases spanning the gap. This CDR3 has 16 residues. The germline V gene has CDR1 MNHEY and CDR2 SMNVEV (reference sequence). The rearrangement links TRBV27 to TRBJ2-1, with a tentative D call TRBD2 (6 bases). Specimen: PBMCs. The source is a woman younger than 35 in good health and CMV-seronegative. The CDR3 loop is CASSFMRPSEHNEQFF. The CDR3 nucleotides read TGTGCCAGCAGTTTCATGCGGCCTAGCGAGCACAATGAGCAGTTCTTC.